A single sample gave rise to the 5 T cell receptor beta chains below, sequenced in a study of Graves' ophthalmopathy and Graves' hyperthyroidism. TCR beta CDR3 amplification used RNA transcripts. In the first round, RT-PCR was carried out with HTBI primers, and a multiplex PCR formed the second round. TCRdb recomputed calls from the multiplex PCR reads with MiXCR, one row per CDR3 protein. This table has hundreds of thousands of distinct CDR3 sequences, about 40% appearing once. Sample: peripheral blood. These receptors were taken from an adult man with Graves' ophthalmopathy.

The rearrangement uses TRBV7-6 and TRBJ2-5; either TRBD1 or TRBD2 may fit D (5 bases each). In germline, CDR1 is SGHVS, CDR2 FNYEAQ. Deletions cut 5 bases from V and 5 bases from J, with 18 bases between. This CDR3 is built from 15 residues. In DNA, the CDR3 is TGTGCCAGCAGCCAACAGCCGGGACGCGGGGAGACCCAGTACTTC. The encoded protein is CASSQQPGRGETQYF.

V gene TRBV4-2 combines with J gene TRBJ2-2, with D unclear. The germline V gene encodes CDR1 LGHNA and CDR2 YNFKEQ. Trimming took off 3 bases at V and 1 base at J, with 6 bases between the two ends. The CDR3 is 14 amino acids. CDR3 in DNA: TGTGCCAGCAGCCACGCCAAGAACACCGGGGAGCTGTTTTTT. Protein product: CASSHAKNTGELFF.

The rearrangement joins TRBV25-1 to TRBJ1-1, with 9 bases lining up with TRBD1. The CDR3 length is 15 residues. Germline trimming cut 6 bases from V and 1 base from J; bases unmatched to any gene: 6. CDR1 and CDR2 (germline): MGHDK, SYGVNS. The CDR3 DNA follows: TGTGCCAGCAGGGGACAGGGTACGGGGAACACTGAAGCTTTCTTT. This translates into CASRGQGTGNTEAFF.

At least ten counts were recorded for this clonotype. The V and J genes are TRBV15 and TRBJ1-5, with 7 bases that match TRBD1. V lost 6 bases to trimming and J lost 0 bases; unmatched junction nucleotides: 8. The germline gives CDR1 LNHNV, CDR2 YYDKDF (reference sequence). The CDR3 runs to 16 residues. This chain's CDR3 is CATSARGHYSNQPQHF. DNA for the CDR3: TGTGCCACCAGTGCGAGGGGGCACTATAGCAATCAGCCCCAGCATTTT. The entire variable domain, with the rest obtained from reference TRBV15 and TRBJ1-5, is as follows: DAMVIQNPRYQVTQFGKPVTLSCSQTLNHNVMYWYQQKSSQAPKLLFHYYDKDFNNEADTPDNFQSRRPNTSFCFLDIRSPGLGDTAMYLCATSARGHYSNQPQHFGDGTRLSIL.

This chain connects TRBV29-1 to TRBJ2-7; 8 bases fit TRBD2. V gave up 5 bases and J gave up 0 bases; unmatched junction bases: 9. CDR1 and CDR2 from the germline V gene are SQVTM and ANQGSEA. CDR3 length: 15 amino acids. The CDR3 DNA reads TGCAGCGTTAGGGAAGTAGCGGGGAGCTCCTACGAGCAGTACTTC. This gives the protein CSVREVAGSSYEQYF.